The 17 T cell receptor beta chains below all came from one sample that was sequenced in a study of T-cell memory formation after mild COVID-19. TCRdb recomputed calls from the 5' RACE reads with MiXCR, one row per CDR3 protein. Of fewer than 250,000 distinct CDR3 sequences listed, 15% were seen once; the top ten hold 2% to 2.5%. Sequenced material: PBMCs or a T cell subset sorted from them (not recorded which). The receptor source for this set is an adult woman who had mild COVID-19 (a few samples of this study predate the infection). Cell type and time point are not known.

This clonotype was recorded at least ten times. J is TRBJ2-6 and V is TRBV7-2, with D hard to call. V was trimmed by 0 bases and J by 0 bases, leaving 6 bases between them. The CDR3 has 16 amino acids. Per the germline V gene, CDR1 is SGHTA and CDR2 is FQGNSA. CDR3 in DNA: TGTGCCAGCAGCTTAGCGCAAGGCTCTGGGGCCAACGTCCTGACTTTC. It encodes CASSLAQGSGANVLTF.

This clonotype was observed a few times. The J gene is TRBJ2-7, the V gene TRBV19; 7 bases line up with TRBD1. The V and J ends lost 6 bases and 2 bases, in that order; junction bases with no gene match: 4. The CDR3 sequence is 13 residues long. The germline gives CDR1 LNHDA, CDR2 SQIVND (reference sequence). The CDR3 spells CASRGTAAYEQYF. The CDR3 DNA sequence: TGTGCCAGTAGAGGGACAGCCGCCTACGAGCAGTACTTC.

V is TRBV20-1 and J is TRBJ2-1; tentatively, D is TRBD2 (5 bases). The germline V gene has CDR1 DFQATT and CDR2 SNEGSKA (reference sequence). The CDR3 has 12 amino acids. V lost 3 bases and J lost 7, with 10 bases in between. The CDR3 here is CSASLAANEQFF. For the CDR3, the DNA is TGCAGTGCTAGCCTAGCAGCAAATGAGCAGTTCTTC.

This chain joins TRBV12-3 or TRBV12-4 and TRBJ2-3; 7 nucleotides agree with TRBD2. This CDR3 region has 13 residues. Trimming at V came to 10 bases and at J to 2 bases, leaving 6 bases not matched to a gene. The DNA of the CDR3 is TGTGCCACGAACCGGGACTACACAGATACGCAGTATTTT. This translates into CATNRDYTDTQYF.

The chain uses TRBV2 and TRBJ2-2, with 7 bases that match TRBD2. Germline V CDR1 and CDR2: SNHLY, FYNNEI. The CDR3 spans 15 residues. The V and J ends lost 0 bases and 5 bases, in that order; junction bases with no gene match: 3. The CDR3 DNA reads TGTGCCAGCAGTGAAGCCCAGGGAGGGACCGGGGAGCTGTTTTTT. It translates to CASSEAQGGTGELFF.

There are a few counts of this clonotype. This chain joins TRBV12-3 or TRBV12-4 and TRBJ1-1, with 9 bases that match TRBD1. Trimming at V came to 5 bases and at J to 4 bases, leaving 8 bases not matched to a gene. The CDR3 contains 15 residues. This CDR3 is CASSKLQGASTEAFF. The DNA for the CDR3 is TGTGCCAGCAGTAAACTACAGGGGGCGTCCACTGAAGCTTTCTTT.

The CDR3 sequence is CASSRPGGGIYGYTF. The CDR3 DNA reads as TGTGCCAGCAGCAGGCCGGGAGGGGGCATCTATGGCTACACCTTC. This chain uses TRBV21-1 with TRBJ1-2. TRBV21-1 constitutes a pseudogene. This CDR3 comprises 15 residues.

This clonotype has more than one count but fewer than ten. V gene TRBV5-1 combines with J gene TRBJ1-2, with D uncertain. V lost 4 bases and J lost 4, with 14 bases in between. In germline, CDR1 is SGHRS, CDR2 YFSETQ. This CDR3 spans 14 amino acids. This CDR3 reads CASSTHGRGYGYTF. As DNA, the CDR3 is TGCGCCAGCAGCACTCATGGTCGGGGCTATGGCTACACCTTC.

This clonotype has a handful of counts. This chain uses TRBV29-1 with TRBJ2-7; the match to TRBD1 covers 8 bases. The CDR3 totals 15 residues. CDR1 and CDR2 from the germline V gene are SQVTM and ANQGSEA. Trimming cost V 5 bases and J 2 bases; bases outside gene matches: 11. Written as DNA, the CDR3 is TGCAGCGTTCTACCCGGACAGGGAGAGACCTACGAGCAGTACTTC. This sequence encodes CSVLPGQGETYEQYF.

This clonotype was counted many times. The chain couples TRBV10-3 to TRBJ2-1; TRBD2 might be the D (7 bases). Germline loops: CDR1 ENHRY, CDR2 SYGVKD. Trimming took off 10 bases at V and 4 bases at J, with 14 bases between the two ends. CDR3 length equals 13 residues. CDR3 DNA: TGTGCCAACTCCGGGGGGCGGTACAATGAGCAGTTCTTC. Translation: CANSGGRYNEQFF.

This clonotype was seen ten or more times. The chain combines TRBV5-6 with TRBJ2-5; 9 nucleotides match TRBD1. Trimming took 7 bases from V and 4 from J; bases not matched to a gene: 5. The V gene's germline CDR1 is SGHDT and CDR2 YYEEEE. The CDR3 covers 13 residues. The CDR3 sequence is CASSRDRAETQYF. The CDR3 DNA follows: TGTGCCAGCTCCCGGGACAGGGCAGAGACCCAGTACTTC.

The gene calls are TRBV27 and TRBJ2-7, with D possibly being TRBD1 (6 bases). The ends were cut back, 0 bases at V and 3 bases at J, with 12 bases in the middle. Germline loops: CDR1 MNHEY, CDR2 SMNVEV (reference sequence). This CDR3 has 15 residues. The CDR3 reads CASSLSDRDLYEQYF. The CDR3 DNA follows: TGTGCCAGCAGTTTATCGGACAGAGACCTCTACGAGCAGTACTTC.

This clonotype was seen only a few times. The chain has TRBV6-5 and TRBJ1-2; TRBD1 is a possible D gene (5 bases). The CDR3 length is 15 residues. Germline CDR1 and CDR2: MNHEY and SVGAGI. Trimming shortened V by 0 bases and J by 2 bases, and 10 bases separated the two germline ends. CDR3 region: CASSYSGAGNYGYTF. The CDR3 DNA reads as TGTGCCAGCAGTTACTCAGGGGCGGGCAACTATGGCTACACCTTC.

This clonotype came up once. The genes are TRBV5-1 and TRBJ2-5; D is ambiguous. Germline-derived CDR1 and CDR2 are SGHRS and YFSETQ. Trimming removed 5 bases at V and 1 base at J, with 9 bases between. This CDR3 region has 13 residues. The CDR3 protein is CASRFGTQETQYF. The CDR3, as DNA: TGCGCCAGCAGGTTCGGTACCCAAGAGACCCAGTACTTC.

The gene calls are TRBV25-1 and TRBJ2-6; the match to TRBD1 covers 9 bases. V shed 10 bases, J shed 3 bases, and the junction held 13 bases outside the gene matches. Germline CDR1 and CDR2: MGHDK and SYGVNS. The CDR3 extends over 17 amino acids. The CDR3 sequence: CAIRPGQGQGGANVLTF. The CDR3 DNA reads as TGTGCCATACGCCCGGGACAGGGTCAAGGTGGGGCCAACGTCCTGACTTTC.

This clonotype was counted between two and nine times. The V call is TRBV12-3 or TRBV12-4, the J call TRBJ2-3; D may be TRBD1 (5 bases). The length of the CDR3 is 14 residues. The V end lost 5 bases, the J end lost 4 bases, and 13 bases lay between the germline ends. DNA for the CDR3: TGTGCCAGCAGTCAACGGACACCCGCAGATACGCAGTATTTT. Translated: CASSQRTPADTQYF.

This chain links TRBV30 with TRBJ2-7; D possibly corresponds to TRBD2 (5 bases). V lost 0 bases to trimming and J lost 4 bases, with 13 bases between them. Germline V gene data show CDR1 as GTSNPN and CDR2 as SVGIG (reference sequence). This CDR3 region has 14 residues. CDR3 region: CAWSVSTSLYEQYF. The CDR3 DNA sequence: TGTGCCTGGAGTGTCTCTACTAGTCTGTACGAGCAGTACTTC. Looking up the rest from reference TRBV30 and TRBJ2-7 gives the full variable domain: SQTIHQWPATLVQPVGSPLSLECTVEGTSNPNLYWYRQAAGRGLQLLFYSVGIGQISSEVPQNLSASRPQDRQFILSSKKLLLSDSGFYLCAWSVSTSLYEQYFGPGTRLTVT.